The 6 T cell receptor beta chains reported below all come from one sample, sequenced in a study of blood T cells in healthy people across ages. Through a sample-barcoded 5' primer and a J-beta primer mix, a second PCR was run for roughly 6 to 12 cycles. TCRdb itself ran the 5' RACE reads through MiXCR, one entry per CDR3 protein. This table holds 730,000 or so distinct CDR3 sequences, around 43% found once. Sequences were obtained from blood. These receptors were obtained from a man older than 75 in good health.

This clonotype showed up many times. The chain combines TRBV4-3 with TRBJ1-4; TRBD1 matches at 8 bases. Per germline, CDR1 LGHNA and CDR2 YSLEER. The CDR3 is made up of 16 amino acids. With V trimmed by 5 bases and J by 5 bases, 10 bases remained unmatched. In DNA, the CDR3 is TGCGCCAGCAGCGCAGGACAGGGAGTAACGAATGAAAAACTGTTTTTT. Its translation: CASSAGQGVTNEKLFF.

CDR3 in DNA: TGCAGTGCCCCATCACCCGGGAACTACTACGAGCAGTACTTC. Translated: CSAPSPGNYYEQYF. This chain connects TRBV20-1 to TRBJ2-7, with TRBD2 as a possible D gene (5 bases). This CDR3 has 14 residues. Germline V gene data show CDR1 as DFQATT and CDR2 as SNEGSKA (reference sequence). V was trimmed by 6 bases and J by 3 bases, leaving 18 bases between them.

Only a few counts were recorded for this clonotype. The chain recombines TRBV19 with TRBJ2-1; D possibly corresponds to TRBD2 (5 bases). Germline-derived CDR1 and CDR2 are LNHDA and SQIVND (reference sequence). V was cut by 8 bases and J by 4 bases, with 6 bases left in between. The CDR3 is 11 amino acids. The CDR3 protein is CASERYNEQFF. The CDR3 bases are TGTGCCAGTGAGCGGTACAATGAGCAGTTCTTC.

V usage is TRBV11-1 and J usage is TRBJ2-3; 16 bases line up with TRBD2. The CDR3 has 16 amino acids. Germline V gene sequence: CDR1 SGHAT, CDR2 FQDESV (reference sequence). The V segment lost 5 bases and the J segment 4 bases; nucleotides outside the gene matches: 3. The CDR3 loop reads CASSGGTSGGADTQYF. CDR3 bases: TGTGCCAGCAGCGGAGGGACTAGCGGGGGGGCAGATACGCAGTATTTT.

This clonotype was found many times. J is TRBJ2-1 and V is TRBV20-1; maybe TRBD1 (6 bases). Trimming left V 6 bases short and J 7 bases short, with 13 bases between. The germline V gene has CDR1 DFQATT and CDR2 SNEGSKA (reference sequence). The CDR3 sequence is 12 residues long. CDR3 in amino acids: CSAPTGSNEQFF. The CDR3 DNA reads TGCAGTGCCCCAACAGGGAGTAATGAGCAGTTCTTC.

The DNA of the CDR3 is TGTGCCAGCAGCCTAAGGGGGGGGTCGATCTATGGCTACACCTTC. Its translation is CASSLRGGSIYGYTF. V is TRBV14 and J is TRBJ1-2, with D maybe TRBD1 (6 bases). The CDR3 spans 15 residues. Germline V gives CDR1 SGHDN, CDR2 FVKESK. The V end was cut by 4 bases, the J end by 4 bases, with 16 bases between.